This entry is about one T cell receptor (beta chain). In the study's own analysis: Reference gene primer amplification in the assay estimated nucleated cell counts. Profiled with immunoSEQ multiplex PCR; TCRdb holds only in-frame clones, not every one. V and J calls and clone size are those listed in that table; D and trimming were worked out from the DNA. The sample yields 120,000 to 150,000 clones, around 87% seen once. This sample was taken from a study of blood T cell repertoires in COVID-19. Study details: COVID-19 samples collected from the United States, Italy and Spain covered acute and convalescent phases. T cells, B-cell-depleted T cells, or PBMCs provided the cDNA or gDNA that served as material.

This CDR3 contains 14 residues. Trimming left V 4 bases short and J 2 bases short, with 8 bases between. The germline V gene encodes CDR1 WSHSY and CDR2 SAAADI. What was sequenced was peripheral blood. The TCR originated in a human donor in a cohort sampled during active COVID-19. The chain joins TRBV10-2 to TRBJ1-4; the D gene is possibly TRBD1 (6 bases). CDR3 loop: CASSGGGTNEKLFF. Here the CDR3 DNA reads TGCGCCAGCAGTGGTGGGGGCACTAATGAAAAACTGTTTTTT.